The 2 T cell receptor beta chains below come from one sample, sequenced in a study of early T cells in non-severe SARS-CoV-2 infection (TCRdb year 2021). Library construction relied on 5' RACE. Sequencing used a NextSeq 500. TCRdb redid the processing of the public reads, applying fastp at Q25 and MiXCR, and retained in-frame beta chains. CDR3 protein sequences are deduplicated, and each keeps its most common genes and DNA. The sample profile shows about 56,000 distinct CDR3 sequences; roughly a tenth of them were found once. The ten biggest clones cover 5.5% to 7.5% of the sample. Sequencing was carried out using whole blood. These TCRs come from an adult who was a healthcare worker with PCR-confirmed SARS-CoV-2 infection or an uninfected control (not recorded which).

This clonotype appeared a few times. The chain employs TRBV11-2 and TRBJ2-1; 8 bases are shared with TRBD2. The length of the CDR3 is 15 residues. Germline V CDR1 and CDR2: SGHAT, FQNNGV. V lost 4 bases and J lost 8; bases outside the gene matches: 10. CDR3: CASSSIPGLVYEQFF. The CDR3 DNA is TGTGCCAGCAGCTCCATCCCGGGACTAGTATATGAGCAGTTCTTC. The whole variable domain, remainder taken from reference TRBV11-2 and TRBJ2-1, is EAGVAQSPRYKIIEKRQSVAFWCNPISGHATLYWYQQILGQGPKLLIQFQNNGVVDDSQLPKDRFSAERLKGVDSTLKIQPAKLEDSAVYLCASSSIPGLVYEQFFGPGTRLTVL.

The rearrangement joins TRBV6-2 or TRBV6-3 to TRBJ2-2; D not certain. Trimming pared 5 bases from V and 6 bases from J, leaving 13 bases between. The CDR3 is 14 residues long. Germline CDR1 reads MNHEY; CDR2 reads SVGEGT. CDR3 amino acids: CASSRTARAGELFF. DNA for the CDR3: TGTGCCAGCAGTCGGACGGCCCGAGCCGGGGAGCTGTTTTTT.